These 29 T cell receptor beta chains came from one sample sequenced in a study of regulatory T cells in long-lasting Graves disease. Time point indicated: newly diagnosed GD, antithyroid drugs for less than 3 months. RNA extracted from PBMCs served as the sequencing template. CDR3-region Arm-PCR and iRepertoire HTBI primers produced the TCR beta libraries. TCRdb recomputed calls from the multiplex PCR reads with MiXCR, one row per CDR3 protein. The sample lists around 460,000 distinct CDR3 sequences, about 14% occurring once. These data are also associated with another study on T cells in Graves' hyperthyroidism and ophthalmopathy.

Sequencing used peripheral blood mononuclear cells (PBMCs), obtained at new diagnosis, from a patient treated with antithyroid drugs. These receptors all come from a woman in her forties or fifties with Graves disease.

This clonotype showed up many times. This chain connects TRBV6-1 to TRBJ2-3, with 11 bases that match TRBD2. This CDR3 contains 15 residues. With V trimmed by 7 bases and J by 0 bases, 3 bases remained unmatched. Germline lookup yields CDR1 MNHNS and CDR2 SASEGT. CDR3 DNA sequence: TGTGCCAGCATCCGGACTAGCGGGAGCACAGATACGCAGTATTTT. It specifies CASIRTSGSTDTQYF.

Comment on this clonotype: This may arise from a read error, as a much more abundant clone is one base away. This chain connects TRBV5-1 to TRBJ2-1; D is perhaps TRBD1 (6 bases). The CDR3 sequence is 13 residues long. CDR1 and CDR2 from the germline V gene are SGHRS and YFSETQ. Here the CDR3 reads CACSLNRVNEQFF. DNA of the CDR3: TGCGCCTGCAGCTTGAACAGGGTGAATGAGCAGTTCTTC.

Note on this clonotype: This probably arose from a read error, given a far larger clone one base away. This chain joins TRBV11-1 and TRBJ2-1; 11 bases are shared with TRBD1. The J call is uncertain, as TRBJ2-4 better fits the DNA end. Germline V lookup: CDR1 SGHAT, CDR2 FQDESV (reference sequence). This CDR3 is built from 17 residues. As DNA, the CDR3 is TGTGCCAGCAGCTCCCTCCGGGACAGGGGGGCCAAAAACACTCAGTACTTC. Protein product: CASSSLRDRGAKNTQYF.

Ten or more counts support this clonotype. Its ends do not fully match the called genes, so a read error is possible. The chain has TRBV7-9 and TRBJ1-1, with 9 nucleotides matching TRBD1. The CDR3 has 13 amino acids. CDR1 and CDR2 from the germline V gene are SEHNR and FQNEAQ (reference sequence). The DNA for the CDR3 is TGTGCCAGCATCTTACAGGGGGCCACTGAAGCTTTCTTT. It specifies CASILQGATEAFF.

As to this clonotype: This sequence may be a read error, since a much larger clone differs from it by one base. The conserved final phenylalanine or tryptophan is absent from the CDR3, which likely points to a read error. The chain has TRBV5-5 and TRBJ1-6; D unclear. Germline loops: CDR1 SGHKS, CDR2 YYEKEE (reference sequence). This CDR3 region has 13 residues. Trimming pared 4 bases from V and 7 bases from J, leaving 9 bases between. This CDR3 is CASSRGWNSPLHY. CDR3 bases: TGTGCCAGCAGCCGCGGTTGGAATTCACCCCTCCACTAT.

This clonotype showed up just a few times. The chain couples TRBV9 to TRBJ2-1, with TRBD2 matching 7 bases. V was pared by 3 bases and J by 3 bases, with 6 bases of the junction left unmatched. The CDR3 contains 15 residues. Germline assignment: CDR1 SGDLS and CDR2 YYNGEE. This CDR3 is CASSATWDYYNEQFF. CDR3 coding DNA: TGTGCCAGCAGCGCGACCTGGGACTACTACAATGAGCAGTTCTTC.

This clonotype was found many times. This chain joins TRBV4-1 and TRBJ2-7, with D tentatively TRBD1 or TRBD2 (5 bases each). The CDR3 runs 16 residues. Germline CDR1 is MGHRA and CDR2 is YSYEKL. Between the trimmed V and J ends, which lost 0 bases and 1 base, there was a span of 13 bases. CDR3: CASSQETGTASYEQYF. CDR3 DNA sequence: TGCGCCAGCAGCCAAGAGACCGGGACGGCTTCCTACGAGCAGTACTTC.

V and J are TRBV7-6 and TRBJ2-7; 7 bases align to TRBD2. V dropped 4 bases and J dropped 3; count of bases not matched to a gene: 12. The CDR3 covers 16 residues. Germline values: CDR1 SGHVS, CDR2 FNYEAQ. Written as DNA, the CDR3 is TGTGCCAGCAGCTCGGAGGTATTTGCGGGAGTCTACGAGCAGTACTTC. It translates to CASSSEVFAGVYEQYF.

CDR3 amino acids: CASSQYFPTNEKLFF. For the CDR3, the DNA is TGCGCCAGCAGCCAATATTTCCCAACTAATGAAAAACTGTTTTTT. The rearrangement links TRBV4-1 to TRBJ1-4; no clear D gene. Germline V gene lookup returns CDR1 MGHRA and CDR2 YSYEKL. CDR3 size: 15 residues. V was pared by 2 bases and J by 0 bases, with 7 bases between.

There are a few counts of this clonotype. Here the CDR3 reads CAIAETEKYYEQYF. DNA of the CDR3: TGTGCCATCGCCGAGACAGAAAAATACTACGAGCAGTACTTC. The rearrangement joins TRBV10-3 to TRBJ2-7, with a possible D match to TRBD1 (5 bases). Germline V gene data show CDR1 as ENHRY and CDR2 as SYGVKD. The V end was cut by 8 bases, the J end by 3 bases, with 17 bases between. This CDR3 contains 14 residues.

Ten or more counts support this clonotype. The chain uses TRBV29-1 and TRBJ2-3; D ambiguous. CDR1 and CDR2 from the germline V gene are SQVTM and ANQGSEA. This CDR3 spans 11 amino acids. V lost 2 bases and J lost 4, with 4 bases in between. The CDR3 DNA reads as TGCAGCGTTGAATCTGCAGATACGCAGTATTTT. This codes for CSVESADTQYF.

Points on this clonotype: A much more abundant neighbour one base away suggests this may be a read error. The chain joins TRBV5-1 to TRBJ2-3; TRBD2 matches 8 bases. Germline CDR1 SGHRS, CDR2 YFSETQ. The V segment lost 4 bases and the J segment 6 bases; nucleotides outside the gene matches: 10. This CDR3 region has 15 residues. Here the CDR3 DNA reads TGCGCCAGCAGCCCGGGGGGGGGCTTAGAGGATACGCAGTATTTT. Amino acids: CASSPGGGLEDTQYF.

This clonotype was seen a few times. CDR3 nucleotides: TGTGCCAGCAGCTCCCGGCATCAGGACATAAAGAACACCGGGGAGCTGTTTTTT. It codes for CASSSRHQDIKNTGELFF. The chain employs TRBV11-2 and TRBJ2-2; D may be TRBD1 (5 bases). V was clipped by 4 bases and J by 1 base, with 19 bases between them. Per germline, CDR1 SGHAT and CDR2 FQNNGV. CDR3 length equals 18 residues.

The gene calls are TRBV28 and TRBJ1-6; D remains ambiguous. V was shortened by 2 bases and J by 6 bases, with 8 bases between the two germline ends. CDR1 is MDHEN and CDR2 is SYDVKM in the germline V gene. The CDR3 is 14 residues long. The DNA of the CDR3 is TGTGCCAGCAGTTTAGAAGGTTTTAATTCACCCCTCCACTTT. Translation gives CASSLEGFNSPLHF. Based on the CDR3 plus reference TRBV28 and TRBJ1-6, the full variable domain is DVKVTQSSRYLVKRTGEKVFLECVQDMDHENMFWYRQDPGLGLRLIYFSYDVKMKEKGDIPEGYSVSREKKERFSLILESASTNQTSMYLCASSLEGFNSPLHFGNGTRLTVT.

This clonotype was detected ten times or more. This chain uses TRBV2 with TRBJ1-1; the match to TRBD1 covers 7 bases. The length of the CDR3 is 12 residues. Germline assignment: CDR1 SNHLY and CDR2 FYNNEI. Germline trimming cut 8 bases from V and 10 bases from J; bases unmatched to any gene: 10. CDR3 amino acids: CASLDRVYGAFF. The CDR3, as DNA: TGTGCCAGCCTAGACAGGGTATACGGAGCTTTCTTT.

This sequence joins TRBV16 and TRBJ2-1, with 9 nucleotides matching TRBD2. With V trimmed by 4 bases and J by 6 bases, 10 bases remained unmatched. CDR1 is KGHSY and CDR2 is FQNENV in the germline V gene. CDR3 length equals 16 residues. CDR3 protein: CASSPTGAGGPNEQFF. For the CDR3, the DNA is TGTGCCAGCAGCCCGACTGGGGCGGGAGGGCCCAATGAGCAGTTCTTC. Variable domain in full (rest from reference TRBV16 and TRBJ2-1): GEEVAQTPKHLVRGEGQKAKLYCAPIKGHSYVFWYQQVLKNEFKFLISFQNENVFDETGMPKERFSAKCLPNSPCSLEIQATKLEDSAVYFCASSPTGAGGPNEQFFGPGTRLTVL.

Many counts were recorded for this clonotype. The V gene is TRBV5-5, the J gene TRBJ2-4; 8 nucleotides agree with TRBD1. CDR1 and CDR2 (germline): SGHKS, YYEKEE (reference sequence). Trimming at V came to 4 bases and at J to 1 base, leaving 10 bases not matched to a gene. The CDR3 has 17 amino acids. CDR3 region: CASSLSGGPRAKNIQYF. The CDR3 bases are TGTGCCAGCAGCCTCTCAGGGGGCCCTCGGGCCAAAAACATTCAGTACTTC.

This clonotype appeared a few times. The chain is built from TRBV6-2 or TRBV6-3 and TRBJ2-7, with D unclear. CDR1 and CDR2 from the germline V gene are MNHEY and SVGEGT. Trimming left V 5 bases short and J 0 bases short, with 23 bases between. This CDR3 comprises 18 residues. The CDR3 is CASSEAFGGPGLSYEQYF. As DNA, the CDR3 is TGTGCCAGCAGTGAAGCGTTTGGCGGACCCGGCCTCTCCTACGAGCAGTACTTC.

This clonotype was picked up many times. The chain combines TRBV28 with TRBJ2-7, with 11 positions matching TRBD1. The CDR3 totals 14 residues. V lost 7 bases to trimming and J lost 6 bases; unmatched junction nucleotides: 8. The V gene's germline CDR1 is MDHEN and CDR2 SYDVKM. CDR3 DNA sequence: TGTGCCAGCACCACGGACAGGGGGCAGGTCGAGCAGTACTTC. It is translated as CASTTDRGQVEQYF.

There are many counts of this clonotype. This chain links TRBV20-1 with TRBJ2-1; 7 nucleotides match TRBD1. The CDR3 is made up of 17 amino acids. Losses at the gene ends were 0 bases for V and 4 bases for J; bases not matched to a gene: 12. Germline V gene lookup returns CDR1 DFQATT and CDR2 SNEGSKA (reference sequence). This chain's CDR3 is CSARDLRGTAVYNEQFF. DNA of the CDR3: TGCAGTGCTAGAGATCTAAGGGGGACAGCTGTGTACAATGAGCAGTTCTTC.

This clonotype occurred many times. J is TRBJ1-5 and V is TRBV28; D ambiguous. Trimming left V 2 bases short and J 5 bases short, with 10 bases between. CDR3 length: 14 amino acids. Germline V CDR1 and CDR2: MDHEN, SYDVKM. The CDR3 spells CASSLDTGYQPQHF. The DNA for the CDR3 is TGTGCCAGCAGTTTAGACACGGGTTATCAGCCCCAGCATTTT.

This clonotype has at least ten counts. This chain links TRBV7-2 with TRBJ2-5; 14 bases map to TRBD2. The CDR3 loop spans 17 amino acids. Germline-derived CDR1 and CDR2 are SGHTA and FQGNSA. V gave up 5 bases and J gave up 6 bases; unmatched junction bases: 11. This chain's CDR3 is CASSPSRGLAGAKTQYF. DNA of the CDR3: TGTGCCAGCAGCCCCAGTCGGGGACTAGCGGGAGCTAAGACCCAGTACTTC.

This clonotype was recorded many times. Here the CDR3 reads CASRDRESGANVLTF. In DNA, the CDR3 is TGTGCCAGTCGTGATAGGGAGTCCGGGGCCAACGTCCTGACTTTC. This chain links TRBV28 with TRBJ2-6, with a tentative D call TRBD2 (5 bases). The CDR3 is 15 amino acids. CDR1 is MDHEN, CDR2 SYDVKM, per germline. Trimming cost V 9 bases and J 4 bases, with 16 bases left between them. The complete variable domain, with remaining parts taken from reference TRBV28 and TRBJ2-6, reads DVKVTQSSRYLVKRTGEKVFLECVQDMDHENMFWYRQDPGLGLRLIYFSYDVKMKEKGDIPEGYSVSREKKERFSLILESASTNQTSMYLCASRDRESGANVLTFGAGSRLTVL.

There are many counts of this clonotype. This rearrangement joins TRBV4-1 to TRBJ1-1; TRBD1 is a possible D gene (5 bases). There are 15 residues in the CDR3. From germline, CDR1 is MGHRA and CDR2 YSYEKL. V was clipped by 4 bases and J by 1 base, with 13 bases between them. Here the CDR3 reads CASSRGWGRNTEAFF. Written as DNA, the CDR3 is TGCGCCAGCAGCCGGGGCTGGGGAAGGAACACTGAAGCTTTCTTT.

This clonotype was detected a few times. The rearrangement links TRBV28 to TRBJ2-7, with 10 bases matching TRBD2. Germline V gene lookup returns CDR1 MDHEN and CDR2 SYDVKM. The J segment lost 7 bases and the V segment lost 11 bases, leaving 11 bases of the junction unmatched. The CDR3 covers 13 residues. The CDR3: CAVQLAGIEEQYF. The CDR3 nucleotides are TGTGCCGTACAACTAGCGGGGATAGAGGAGCAGTACTTC.

This clonotype was observed at least ten times. The J gene is TRBJ2-5, the V gene TRBV12-3 or TRBV12-4; D may be TRBD1 or TRBD2 (5 bases each). Trimming removed 6 bases at V and 7 bases at J, with 15 bases between. This CDR3 is built from 13 residues. For the CDR3, the DNA is TGTGCCAGCAGGGGGACGATCCGGATGACCCAGTACTTC. It translates to CASRGTIRMTQYF.

The V and J genes are TRBV18 and TRBJ2-2, with unresolved D. Germline loops: CDR1 KGHSH, CDR2 LQKENI. V was clipped by 3 bases and J by 0 bases, with 14 bases between them. This CDR3 spans 17 amino acids. CDR3: CASSPPGTYANTGELFF. Written as DNA, the CDR3 is TGTGCCAGCTCACCGCCGGGTACTTACGCGAACACCGGGGAGCTGTTTTTT.

This clonotype showed up many times. V usage is TRBV28 and J usage is TRBJ2-7; D might be TRBD1 (6 bases). Looked up from germline, CDR1 is MDHEN and CDR2 is SYDVKM. The CDR3 is 15 amino acids. The V gene lost 6 bases and the J gene lost 3 bases, with 18 bases spanning the gap. CDR3 loop: CASSIRQANIYEQYF. The CDR3 coding sequence is TGTGCCAGCAGCATAAGACAGGCGAACATCTACGAGCAGTACTTC.

This clonotype was recorded at least ten times. V and J are TRBV7-2 and TRBJ2-5, with TRBD2 identical over 8 bases. The V and J ends lost 4 bases and 5 bases, in that order; junction bases with no gene match: 15. The germline gives CDR1 SGHTA, CDR2 FQGNSA. The CDR3 has 17 residues. In nucleotides, the CDR3 is TGTGCCAGCAGCTCCACCGGGGGGGCCCGGAGAAGGGAGACCCAGTACTTC. It is translated as CASSSTGGARRRETQYF.